The next 5 T cell receptor beta chains were all read from a single sample in a study of spatial heterogeneity in lung cancer. Study-level findings and limits: Tumoral mutation counts were tracked by counts of expanded intratumoral alpha and beta TCRs.

TCRdb ran MiXCR on the 5' RACE reads and lists one entry per CDR3 protein. Of several thousand distinct CDR3 sequences listed, 10% to 15% are singletons. The time point here: sample taken at primary tumor resection. These receptors are not linked to any known antigen. The sequences come from lung tumor tissue, collected at surgery. The receptor set was obtained from a female donor with early-stage non-small cell lung cancer.

Judged by abundance, this clonotype is large. The chain is built from TRBV7-2 and TRBJ2-1; 9 positions match TRBD2. Germline CDR1 SGHTA, CDR2 FQGNSA. The trim removed 6 bases at V and 5 bases at J, leaving 5 bases unmatched. CDR3 length equals 14 residues. This chain's CDR3 is CASRKAGGDNEQFF. The CDR3 region has the DNA TGTGCCAGCAGGAAGGCGGGAGGGGACAATGAGCAGTTCTTC. Full variable domain (outside the CDR3, taken from reference TRBV7-2 and TRBJ2-1): GAGVSQSPSNKVTEKGKDVELRCDPISGHTALYWYRQSLGQGLEFLIYFQGNSAPDKSGLPSDRFSAERTGGSVSTLTIQRTQQEDSAVYLCASRKAGGDNEQFFGPGTRLTVL.

Ten or more counts support this clonotype. The rearrangement uses TRBV27 and TRBJ2-7, with D maybe TRBD2 (5 bases). Germline V gene sequence: CDR1 MNHEY, CDR2 SMNVEV (reference sequence). This CDR3 has 15 residues. V was clipped by 2 bases and J by 3 bases, with 14 bases between them. CDR3 nucleotides: TGTGCCAGCAGTTTAGTCGGGAAGGACGGCTACGAGCAGTACTTC. It codes for CASSLVGKDGYEQYF.

With respect to this clonotype: As the CDR3 is not closed by the conserved phenylalanine or tryptophan, this likely results from a read error. The rearrangement joins TRBV20-1 to TRBJ1-2, with D possibly TRBD1 on 6 matching bases. V was trimmed by 6 bases and J by 8 bases, leaving 19 bases between them. This CDR3 comprises 13 residues. From germline, CDR1 is DFQATT and CDR2 SNEGSKA (reference sequence). The CDR3, as DNA: TGCAGTGCGCGAGGGACAACGGATTACGGCTACACCTTG. Translation gives CSARGTTDYGYTL.

The rearrangement uses TRBV19 and TRBJ2-7; the match to TRBD1 covers 7 bases. This CDR3 is built from 14 residues. The V gene's germline CDR1 is LNHDA and CDR2 SQIVND (reference sequence). V shed 3 bases, J shed 6 bases, and the junction held 8 bases outside the gene matches. The CDR3 coding sequence is TGTGCCAGTAGTATGAAGCAGGGGGTGCGCGAGCAGTACTTC. Protein sequence: CASSMKQGVREQYF.

This clonotype is labeled as medium-sized (0.01 to 0.1%). J is TRBJ2-1 and V is TRBV7-9; the D gene is possibly TRBD2 (6 bases). V was shortened by 5 bases and J by 2 bases, with 10 bases between the two germline ends. The CDR3 covers 14 residues. The V gene's germline CDR1 is SEHNR and CDR2 FQNEAQ (reference sequence). CDR3 amino acids: CASSAGRTYNEQFF. CDR3 DNA: TGTGCCAGCAGCGCGGGACGTACCTACAATGAGCAGTTCTTC. The complete variable domain, with remaining parts taken from reference TRBV7-9 and TRBJ2-1, reads DTGVSQNPRHKITKRGQNVTFRCDPISEHNRLYWYRQTLGQGPEFLTYFQNEAQLEKSRLLSDRFSAERPKGSFSTLEIQRTEQGDSAMYLCASSAGRTYNEQFFGPGTRLTVL.